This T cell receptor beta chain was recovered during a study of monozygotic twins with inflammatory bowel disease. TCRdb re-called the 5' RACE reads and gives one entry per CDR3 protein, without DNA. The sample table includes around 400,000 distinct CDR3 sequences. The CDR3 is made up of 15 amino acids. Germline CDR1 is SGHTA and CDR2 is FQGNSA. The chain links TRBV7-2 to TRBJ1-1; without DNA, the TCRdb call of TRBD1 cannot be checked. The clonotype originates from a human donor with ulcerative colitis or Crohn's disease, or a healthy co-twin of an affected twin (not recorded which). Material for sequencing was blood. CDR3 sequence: CASSPGQVVNTEAFF. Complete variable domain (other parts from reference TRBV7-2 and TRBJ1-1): GAGVSQSPSNKVTEKGKDVELRCDPISGHTALYWYRQSLGQGLEFLIYFQGNSAPDKSGLPSDRFSAERTGGSVSTLTIQRTQQEDSAVYLCASSPGQVVNTEAFFGQGTRLTVV.